This T cell receptor beta chain was identified in a study of cytomegalovirus exposure and HLA in healthy donors. Study conclusions and caveats: The authors reported that TCR beta sequences could predict HLA-A and HLA-B alleles. These predictions were accurate for most subjects in the first cohort. Across donors, most TCRs were seen rarely, yet some public ones were widespread. Immune exposure was documented only through CMV serostatus.

The PCR was carried out with 60 Vbeta primers and 13 Jbeta primers. TCRdb keeps only in-frame clones here, not all; method: immunoSEQ multiplex PCR. The repertoire includes about 160,000 clones, about three quarters of them detected once, and roughly 1.5% sits in the top ten. Germline V gene lookup returns CDR1 SGHTA and CDR2 FQGNSA. The junction had 4 bases not matched to a gene; V was cut back by 2 bases and J by 4 bases. The CDR3 is 16 residues long. Note on this clone: The antigen is not known.

The TCR comes from a woman in her twenties or thirties in good health and CMV-seronegative. The specimen sequenced was PBMCs. The rearrangement links TRBV7-2 to TRBJ2-1; 11 nucleotides match TRBD2. The CDR3 DNA follows: TGTGCCAGCAGCTTAAGACTAGCGGGGCTTTACAATGAGCAGTTCTTC. It encodes CASSLRLAGLYNEQFF.